The source of this T cell receptor beta chain is a study of identical twins. MiXCR was run by TCRdb on the 5' RACE reads, yielding one entry per CDR3 protein. The sample contains some 260,000 distinct CDR3 sequences, more than 13% of which appear only once. Germline CDR1 and CDR2: SGHTA and FQGNSA. The CDR3 has 15 residues. The V gene end was trimmed by 5 bases and the J gene end by 3 bases; junction bases not matched to a gene: 7. This clonotype has a handful of counts. V is TRBV7-2 and J is TRBJ2-5; the match to TRBD2 covers 9 bases. The receptor was isolated from a woman younger than 30 in good health. The sample comprised memory (CD45RO+) T cells sorted from blood. The CDR3 sequence is CASSRGTSIEETQYF. CDR3 bases: TGTGCCAGCAGCCGCGGGACTAGCATAGAAGAGACCCAGTACTTC.